This T cell receptor (beta chain) was observed in a study of regulatory T cells in long-lasting Graves disease. Indicated time point: newly diagnosed GD, antithyroid drugs for less than 3 months. Preparation of the TCR library used RNA extracted from PBMCs. Regarding the study as a whole: With persistent disease, TRBV28, TRBJ1-2 and TRBJ2-5 were the favored segments.

This clonotype was seen ten or more times. What it binds is unknown. V was shortened by 2 bases and J by 3 bases, with 11 bases between the two germline ends. This CDR3 spans 14 amino acids. Germline CDR1 reads DFQATT; CDR2 reads SNEGSKA (reference sequence). Through Arm-PCR of CDR3 regions and iRepertoire HTBI primers, TCR beta libraries were built. Each CDR3 protein is one row after TCRdb ran MiXCR on the multiplex PCR reads. The sample lists approximately 490,000 distinct CDR3 sequences; about 16% were seen once. The same data also contributed to another study, on T cells in Graves' hyperthyroidism and ophthalmopathy.

The clonotype was recovered from a middle-aged man with Graves disease. Sample: peripheral blood mononuclear cells (PBMCs), taken at new diagnosis, from a patient treated with antithyroid drugs. The rearrangement joins TRBV20-1 to TRBJ2-1; D uncertain. The CDR3 region is CSARNPTFYNEQFF. CDR3 DNA sequence: TGCAGTGCTAGAAATCCCACTTTCTACAATGAGCAGTTCTTC.